This TCR beta chain emerged from a study of cytomegalovirus exposure and HLA in healthy donors. The CDR3 runs 14 residues. The ends were cut back, 3 bases at V and 7 bases at J, with 15 bases in the middle. Germline V gives CDR1 SNHLY, CDR2 FYNNEI. The study ran its PCR with 60 Vbeta and 13 Jbeta primers. The method was immunoSEQ multiplex PCR; TCRdb's version includes in-frame clones alone and lacks a portion of them. Altogether about 110,000 clones are present, more than 60% being singletons, with the ten largest covering roughly 6%. This TCR was recovered from a woman aged 50 to 60 in good health and CMV-seropositive. The sample comprised PBMCs. V usage is TRBV2 and J usage is TRBJ1-2; D is uncertain. Written as DNA, the CDR3 is TGTGCCAGCAGTGACACGTTTCGGGGTAGTGGCTACACCTTC. Its translation: CASSDTFRGSGYTF.